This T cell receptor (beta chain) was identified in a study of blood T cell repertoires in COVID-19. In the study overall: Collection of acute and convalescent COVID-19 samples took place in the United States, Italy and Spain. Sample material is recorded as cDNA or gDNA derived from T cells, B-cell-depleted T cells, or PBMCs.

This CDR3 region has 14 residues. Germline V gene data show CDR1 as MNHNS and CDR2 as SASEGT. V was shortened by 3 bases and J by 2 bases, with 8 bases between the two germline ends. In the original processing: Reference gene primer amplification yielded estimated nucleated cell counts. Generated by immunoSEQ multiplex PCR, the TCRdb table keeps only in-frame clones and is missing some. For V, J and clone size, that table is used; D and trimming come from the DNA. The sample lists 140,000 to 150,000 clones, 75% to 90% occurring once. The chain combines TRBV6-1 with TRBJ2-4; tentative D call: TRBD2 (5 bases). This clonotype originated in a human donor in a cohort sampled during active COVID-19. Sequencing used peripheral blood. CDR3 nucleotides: TGTGCCAGCAGTGACGGGGAACCCAAAAACATTCAGTACTTC. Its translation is CASSDGEPKNIQYF.